This TCR beta chain is drawn from a study of T cell repertoires in ileal Crohn's disease. Study-level points and caveats: Compared with non-smokers, active smokers at surgery showed more clonal expansions.

J was trimmed by 10 bases and V by 1 base; bases with no gene match: 10. The CDR3 runs 15 residues. The V gene's germline CDR1 is SGHTA and CDR2 FQGTGA. This sample's time point: neoterminal ileum biopsy at postoperative endoscopy, about 6 months after surgery. With regard to this clone: Its target is unknown.

Measured with immunoSEQ multiplex PCR; TCRdb has only the in-frame clones, and not every one. The top ten clones hold about 2.1% of a sample with roughly 62,000 clones, roughly 91% of them seen once. The clonotype comes from an adult with Crohn's disease. The sample consisted of ileal tissue. J is TRBJ2-1 and V is TRBV7-3, with TRBD1 matching 7 bases. CDR3 nucleotides: TGTGCCAGCAGCTTAATGGGGGACAGTTTCAGGGAGCAGTTCTTC. The encoded protein is CASSLMGDSFREQFF.